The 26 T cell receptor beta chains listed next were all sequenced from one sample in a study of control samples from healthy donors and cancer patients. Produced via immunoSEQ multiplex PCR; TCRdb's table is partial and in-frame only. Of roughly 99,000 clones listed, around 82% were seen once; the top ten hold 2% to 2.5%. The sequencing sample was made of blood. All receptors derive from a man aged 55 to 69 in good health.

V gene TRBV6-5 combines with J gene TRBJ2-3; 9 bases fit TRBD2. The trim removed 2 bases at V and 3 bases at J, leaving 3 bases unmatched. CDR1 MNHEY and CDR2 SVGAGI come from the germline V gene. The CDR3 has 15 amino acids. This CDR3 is CASSYGGGGTDTQYF. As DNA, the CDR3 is TGTGCCAGCAGTTACGGCGGGGGGGGGACAGATACGCAGTATTTT.

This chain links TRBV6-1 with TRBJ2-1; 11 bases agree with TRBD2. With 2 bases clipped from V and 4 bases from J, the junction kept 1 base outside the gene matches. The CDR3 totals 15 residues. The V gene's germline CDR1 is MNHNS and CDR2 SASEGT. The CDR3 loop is CASSELAGGYNEQFF. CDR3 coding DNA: TGTGCCAGCAGTGAACTAGCGGGAGGTTACAATGAGCAGTTCTTC.

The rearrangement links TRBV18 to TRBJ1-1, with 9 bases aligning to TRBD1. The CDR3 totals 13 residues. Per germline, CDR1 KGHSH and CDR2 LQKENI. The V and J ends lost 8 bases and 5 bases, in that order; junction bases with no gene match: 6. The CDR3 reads CASAGQGKTEAFF. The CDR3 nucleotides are TGTGCCAGCGCGGGACAGGGTAAAACTGAAGCTTTCTTT.

CDR3 DNA sequence: TGCGCCAGCAACAATGGCGGGGAGCTGTTTTTT. Translated, it gives CASNNGGELFF. V and J are TRBV5-1 and TRBJ2-2; D uncertain. Germline V gene sequence: CDR1 SGHRS, CDR2 YFSETQ. Trimming took 6 bases from V and 7 from J, leaving 7 bases between them. The CDR3 runs 11 residues.

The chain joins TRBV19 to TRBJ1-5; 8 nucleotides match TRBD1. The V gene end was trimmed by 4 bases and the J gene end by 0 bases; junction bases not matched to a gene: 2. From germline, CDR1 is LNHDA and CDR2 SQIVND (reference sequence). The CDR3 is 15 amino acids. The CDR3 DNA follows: TGTGCCAGTAGTACAGGGGGCCTTAGCAATCAGCCCCAGCATTTT. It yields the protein CASSTGGLSNQPQHF.

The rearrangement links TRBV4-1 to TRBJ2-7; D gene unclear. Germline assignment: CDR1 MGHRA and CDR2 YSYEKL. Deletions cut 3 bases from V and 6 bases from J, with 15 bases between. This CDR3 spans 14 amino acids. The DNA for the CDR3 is TGCGCCAGCAGCCATTTTATTGAAGGGCCCGAGCAGTACTTC. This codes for CASSHFIEGPEQYF.

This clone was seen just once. As DNA, the CDR3 is TGTGCCAGCAAACCCCTGAACTATGGCTACACCTTC. This codes for CASKPLNYGYTF. The chain combines TRBV2 with TRBJ1-2; D is undetermined. V lost 7 bases, J lost 2 bases, and 8 bases lay in between. Germline V gene lookup returns CDR1 SNHLY and CDR2 FYNNEI. There are 12 residues in the CDR3. Full variable domain (outside the CDR3, taken from reference TRBV2 and TRBJ1-2): EPEVTQTPSHQVTQMGQEVILRCVPISNHLYFYWYRQILGQKVEFLVSFYNNEISEKSEIFDDQFSVERPDGSNFTLKIRSTKLEDSAMYFCASKPLNYGYTFGSGTRLTVV.

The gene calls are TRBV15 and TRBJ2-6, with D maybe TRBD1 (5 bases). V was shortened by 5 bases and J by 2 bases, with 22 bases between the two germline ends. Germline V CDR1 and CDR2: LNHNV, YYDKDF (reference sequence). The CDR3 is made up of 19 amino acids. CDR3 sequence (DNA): TGTGCCACCAGCGAAACCGAAGGCCCCGCAGGGACTGGGGCCAACGTCCTGACTTTC. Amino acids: CATSETEGPAGTGANVLTF.

Written as DNA, the CDR3 is TGTGCCAGCAGTTCCCAGTCGGGGGTTAACAATGAGCAGTTCTTC. This translates into CASSSQSGVNNEQFF. V usage is TRBV6-6 and J usage is TRBJ2-1; tentatively, D is TRBD2 (6 bases). Germline lookup yields CDR1 MNHNY and CDR2 SVGAGI (reference sequence). The CDR3 covers 15 residues. V lost 4 bases and J lost 5, with 15 bases in between.

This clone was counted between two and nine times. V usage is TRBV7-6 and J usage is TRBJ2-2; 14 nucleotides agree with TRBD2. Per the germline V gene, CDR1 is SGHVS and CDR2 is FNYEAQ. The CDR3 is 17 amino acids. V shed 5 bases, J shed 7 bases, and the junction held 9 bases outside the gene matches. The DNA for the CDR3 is TGTGCCAGCAGCCCGGGACTAGCGGGAGAGGAAAGCGGGGAGCTGTTTTTT. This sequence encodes CASSPGLAGEESGELFF.

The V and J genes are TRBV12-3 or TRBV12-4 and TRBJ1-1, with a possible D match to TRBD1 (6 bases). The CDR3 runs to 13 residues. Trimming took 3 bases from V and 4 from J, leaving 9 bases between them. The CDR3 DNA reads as TGTGCCAGCAGTTTGACGGGGGCCACTGAAGCTTTCTTT. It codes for CASSLTGATEAFF.

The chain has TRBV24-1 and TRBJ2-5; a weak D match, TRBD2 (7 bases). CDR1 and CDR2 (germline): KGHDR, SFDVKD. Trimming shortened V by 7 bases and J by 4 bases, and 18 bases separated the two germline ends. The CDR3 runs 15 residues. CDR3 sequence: CATSPEVGGAETQYF. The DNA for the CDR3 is TGTGCCACCAGCCCTGAGGTGGGGGGGGCAGAGACCCAGTACTTC.

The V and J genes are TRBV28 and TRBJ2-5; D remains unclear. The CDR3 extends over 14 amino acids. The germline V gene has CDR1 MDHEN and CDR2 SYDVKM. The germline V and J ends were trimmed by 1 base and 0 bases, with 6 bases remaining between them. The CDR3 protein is CASSLYSYQETQYF. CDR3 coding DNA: TGTGCCAGCAGTTTATACTCCTACCAAGAGACCCAGTACTTC.

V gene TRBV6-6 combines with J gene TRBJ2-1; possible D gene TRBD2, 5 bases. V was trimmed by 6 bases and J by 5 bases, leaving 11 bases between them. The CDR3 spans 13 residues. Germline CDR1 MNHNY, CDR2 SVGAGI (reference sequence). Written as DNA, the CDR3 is TGTGCCAGCAGATCGGACTCGGACAATGAGCAGTTCTTC. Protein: CASRSDSDNEQFF.

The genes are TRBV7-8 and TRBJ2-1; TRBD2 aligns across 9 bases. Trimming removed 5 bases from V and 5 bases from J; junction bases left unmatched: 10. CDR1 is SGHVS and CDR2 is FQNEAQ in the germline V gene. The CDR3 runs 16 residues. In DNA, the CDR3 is TGTGCCAGCAGCCCTCCGGAGCGGGGGGTACACAATGAGCAGTTCTTC. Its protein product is CASSPPERGVHNEQFF.

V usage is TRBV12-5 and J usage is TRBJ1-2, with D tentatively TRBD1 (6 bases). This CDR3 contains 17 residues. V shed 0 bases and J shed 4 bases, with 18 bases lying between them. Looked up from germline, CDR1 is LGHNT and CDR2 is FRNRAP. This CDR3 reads CASGLVSRGLILYGYTF. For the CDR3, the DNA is TGTGCTAGTGGTTTGGTATCGCGGGGGCTAATTCTCTATGGCTACACCTTC.

The CDR3 DNA follows: TGTGCCATCAGTGAGTCGGGGACAGGGACGTACGCTTTCTTT. Amino acids: CAISESGTGTYAFF. This sequence joins TRBV10-3 and TRBJ1-1; 9 positions match TRBD1. Losses at the gene ends were 0 bases for V and 11 bases for J; bases not matched to a gene: 7. CDR1 ENHRY and CDR2 SYGVKD come from the germline V gene. The CDR3 runs to 14 residues.

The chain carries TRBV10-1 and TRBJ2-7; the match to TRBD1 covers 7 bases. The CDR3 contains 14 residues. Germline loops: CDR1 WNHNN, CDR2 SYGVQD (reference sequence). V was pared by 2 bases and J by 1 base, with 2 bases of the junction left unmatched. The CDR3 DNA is TGCGCCAGCAGTGAGGGGGGACAGTCCTACGAGCAGTACTTC. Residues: CASSEGGQSYEQYF.

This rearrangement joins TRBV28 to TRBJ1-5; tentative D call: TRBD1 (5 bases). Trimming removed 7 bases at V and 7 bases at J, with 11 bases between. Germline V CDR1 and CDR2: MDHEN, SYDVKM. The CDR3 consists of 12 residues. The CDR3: CASTGWGQPQHF. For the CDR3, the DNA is TGTGCCAGCACTGGGTGGGGGCAGCCCCAGCATTTT.

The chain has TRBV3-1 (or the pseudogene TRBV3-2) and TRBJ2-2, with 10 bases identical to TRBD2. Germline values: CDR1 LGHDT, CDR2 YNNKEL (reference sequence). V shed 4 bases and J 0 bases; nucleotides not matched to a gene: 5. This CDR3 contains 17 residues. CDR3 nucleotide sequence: TGTGCCAGCAGCCGCGCAGCGGGGGGGACGAACACCGGGGAGCTGTTTTTT. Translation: CASSRAAGGTNTGELFF.

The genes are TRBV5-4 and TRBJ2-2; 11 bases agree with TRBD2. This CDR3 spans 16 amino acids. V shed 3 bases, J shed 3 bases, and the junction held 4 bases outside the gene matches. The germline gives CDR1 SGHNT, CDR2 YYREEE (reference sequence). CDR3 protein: CASSSVAGGDTGELFF. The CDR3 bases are TGTGCCAGCAGCTCCGTAGCGGGGGGGGACACCGGGGAGCTGTTTTTT.

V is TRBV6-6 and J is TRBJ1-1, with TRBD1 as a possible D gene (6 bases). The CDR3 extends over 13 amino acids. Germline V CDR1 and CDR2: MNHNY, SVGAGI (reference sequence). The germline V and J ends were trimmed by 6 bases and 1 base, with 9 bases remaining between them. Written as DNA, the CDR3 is TGTGCCAGCAGCCGACAGGCGAACACTGAAGCTTTCTTT. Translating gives CASSRQANTEAFF.

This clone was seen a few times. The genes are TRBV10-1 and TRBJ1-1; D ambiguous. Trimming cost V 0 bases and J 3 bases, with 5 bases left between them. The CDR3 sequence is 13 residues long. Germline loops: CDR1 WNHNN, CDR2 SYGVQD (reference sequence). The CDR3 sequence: CASSESGDTEAFF. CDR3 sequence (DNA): TGCGCCAGCAGTGAGTCGGGAGACACTGAAGCTTTCTTT.

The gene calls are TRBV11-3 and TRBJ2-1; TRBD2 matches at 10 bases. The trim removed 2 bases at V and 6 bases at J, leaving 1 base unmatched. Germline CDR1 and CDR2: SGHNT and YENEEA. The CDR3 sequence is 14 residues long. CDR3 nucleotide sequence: TGTGCCAGCAGCTTAAGCGGGAGGGGCAATGAGCAGTTCTTC. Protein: CASSLSGRGNEQFF.

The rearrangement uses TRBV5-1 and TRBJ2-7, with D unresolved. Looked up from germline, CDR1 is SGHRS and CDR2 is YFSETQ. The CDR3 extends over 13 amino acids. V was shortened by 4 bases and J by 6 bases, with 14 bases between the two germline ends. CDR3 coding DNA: TGCGCCAGCAGCCTTCGCGGCGTAGGCGAGCAGTACTTC. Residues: CASSLRGVGEQYF.

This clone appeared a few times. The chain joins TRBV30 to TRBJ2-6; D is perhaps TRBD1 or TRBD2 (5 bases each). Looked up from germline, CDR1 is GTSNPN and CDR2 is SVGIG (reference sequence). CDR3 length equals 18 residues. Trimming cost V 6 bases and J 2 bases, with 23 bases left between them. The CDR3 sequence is CACSSGGKGFAGANVLTF. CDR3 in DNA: TGTGCCTGTTCCTCTGGGGGAAAGGGTTTTGCTGGGGCCAACGTCCTGACTTTC.